These T cell receptor beta chains were read from a single sample in a study of molecular identifiers for immune sequencing clone quantification. A single record per CDR3 protein comes from TCRdb applying MiXCR to the PCR reads. The sample records roughly 100,000 distinct CDR3 sequences, under 40% being singletons. Material: naive CD8+ T cells from blood, with Jurkat cell RNA spiked in. The source is a human donor in good health. Some libraries in this study had Jurkat cell RNA spiked in. Each CDR3 is given with its conserved first and last residue. The D gene is left open where the match is weak. The size field is filled for only some rows; it gives once, few, many or a size class.

J gene: TRBJ2-2; clone size: NA; V gene: TRBV12-3/TRBV12-4; D gene: NA; CDR3 DNA: TGTGCCAGCAGTGCGACAGCCGGGGGCACCGGGGAGCTGTTTTTT; CDR3 protein: CASSATAGGTGELFF
J gene: TRBJ2-2; clone size: many; V gene: TRBV20-1; D gene: NA; CDR3 DNA: TGCAGTGCTAGAGATATTCAGTACACCGGGGAGCTGTTTTTT; CDR3 protein: CSARDIQYTGELFF
J gene: TRBJ2-7; clone size: NA; V gene: TRBV6-2/TRBV6-3; D gene: NA; CDR3 DNA: TGTGCCTGCAGTTACCCGAACGAGCAGTACTTC; CDR3 protein: CACSYPNEQYF
J gene: TRBJ2-5; clone size: NA; V gene: TRBV24-1; D gene: NA; CDR3 DNA: TGTGCCACCAGTGATTTCCTTGACACACAAGAGACCCAGTACTTC; CDR3 protein: CATSDFLDTQETQYF
J gene: TRBJ2-1; clone size: few; V gene: TRBV7-9; D gene: NA; CDR3 DNA: TGTGCCAGCAGCGCTTCCAATGAGCAGTTCTTC; CDR3 protein: CASSASNEQFF
J gene: TRBJ2-5; clone size: few; V gene: TRBV5-4; D gene: TRBD1; CDR3 DNA: TGTGCCAGCAGTTCCGACCAGGGGGAAGAGACCCAGTACTTC; CDR3 protein: CASSSDQGEETQYF
J gene: TRBJ2-7; clone size: NA; V gene: TRBV4-2; D gene: NA; CDR3 DNA: TGTGCCAGCAGCCAAGAGGTAAACTACGAGCAGTACTTC; CDR3 protein: CASSQEVNYEQYF
J gene: TRBJ2-7; clone size: few; V gene: TRBV28; D gene: TRBD2; CDR3 DNA: TGTGCCAGCACCGAAAGCGGGAGGGTTTACGAGCAGTACTTC; CDR3 protein: CASTESGRVYEQYF
J gene: TRBJ2-2; clone size: NA; V gene: TRBV12-3/TRBV12-4; D gene: NA; CDR3 DNA: TGTGCCAGCAGCCCAGCGACGAGGGAGCTGTTTTTT; CDR3 protein: CASSPATRELFF
J gene: TRBJ2-7; clone size: NA; V gene: TRBV6-2/TRBV6-3; D gene: NA; CDR3 DNA: TGTGCCAGCAGTTACCCTGGACAAACCTACGAGCAGTACTTC; CDR3 protein: CASSYPGQTYEQYF
J gene: TRBJ2-7; clone size: few; V gene: TRBV11-2; D gene: TRBD1; CDR3 DNA: TGTGCCAGCAGCTATCAACAGGGGTACTACGAGCAGTACTTC; CDR3 protein: CASSYQQGYYEQYF
J gene: TRBJ2-5; clone size: many; V gene: TRBV27; D gene: NA; CDR3 DNA: TGTGCCAGCAGTTTAGGGGAGACCCAGTACTTC; CDR3 protein: CASSLGETQYF
J gene: TRBJ2-1; clone size: few; V gene: TRBV29-1; D gene: NA; CDR3 DNA: TGCAGCGTTCGGGGGAGTGCCTCCTACAATGAGCAGTTCTTC; CDR3 protein: CSVRGSASYNEQFF
J gene: TRBJ2-7; clone size: many; V gene: TRBV7-8; D gene: NA; CDR3 DNA: TGTGCCAGCAGCTTAGCGCCCTGGAGCGAGCAGTACTTC; CDR3 protein: CASSLAPWSEQYF
J gene: TRBJ2-7; clone size: many; V gene: TRBV28; D gene: NA; CDR3 DNA: TGTGCCAGCAGTTTTCGGGACGGCCTTTTTTTGCAGTACTTC; CDR3 protein: CASSFRDGLFLQYF
J gene: TRBJ2-4; clone size: NA; V gene: TRBV7-3; D gene: TRBD2; CDR3 DNA: TGTGCCAGCAGCCTCCCCGGACTAGCGGGAGAGGGAATAGCCAAAGACATTCAGTACTTC; CDR3 protein: CASSLPGLAGEGIAKDIQYF
J gene: TRBJ1-5; clone size: NA; V gene: TRBV19; D gene: NA; CDR3 DNA: TGTGCCAGTACTGACTTTTCTGGTGACAATCAGCCCCAGCATTTT; CDR3 protein: CASTDFSGDNQPQHF
J gene: TRBJ1-1; clone size: NA; V gene: TRBV28; D gene: NA; CDR3 DNA: TGTGCCAGCAGTTACGTGGCAGTAGAAGCTTTCTTT; CDR3 protein: CASSYVAVEAFF